These 21 T cell receptor beta chains share one sample of origin, sequenced in a study of OX40 agonist ivuxolimab in advanced cancers. Measured with immunoSEQ multiplex PCR; TCRdb has only the in-frame clones, and not every one. The repertoire holds under 90,000 clones, with around 89% as singletons. The sample here was CD4+ or CD8+ T cells sorted from blood, taken in a trial of the OX40 agonist ivuxolimab. Receptors originate from an adult with an advanced solid tumor such as melanoma, head and neck, liver or kidney cancer.

V gene TRBV18 combines with J gene TRBJ2-5, with 9 bases fitting TRBD1. The CDR3 has 14 residues. V lost 6 bases to trimming and J lost 4 bases; unmatched junction nucleotides: 6. Germline CDR1 KGHSH, CDR2 LQKENI. The CDR3 DNA follows: TGTGCCAGCTCCCAACAGGGGGCCCCAGAGACCCAGTACTTC. Translation gives CASSQQGAPETQYF.

In DNA form, the CDR3 reads TGTGCCAGCAGCCATGCCGGGGGGGCTGGGGCCAACGTCCTGACTTTC. Encoded protein: CASSHAGGAGANVLTF. The chain links TRBV11-2 to TRBJ2-6; 8 bases are a match to TRBD2. Germline lookup yields CDR1 SGHAT and CDR2 FQNNGV. V shed 5 bases, J shed 2 bases, and the junction held 5 bases outside the gene matches. CDR3 length equals 16 residues.

The chain couples TRBV18 to TRBJ1-2, with D possibly being TRBD1 (5 bases). CDR1 is KGHSH and CDR2 is LQKENI in the germline V gene. This CDR3 has 13 residues. Trimming stripped 0 bases from V and 8 bases from J, with 10 bases between. Here the CDR3 DNA reads TGTGCCAGCTCACCACCGTGGGGCGACGGCTACACCTTC. Its protein is CASSPPWGDGYTF.

The J gene is TRBJ2-7, the V gene TRBV9; the D gene is possibly TRBD1 (6 bases). V lost 4 bases and J 2 bases, leaving 13 bases between the germline ends. The CDR3 is made up of 14 amino acids. CDR1 is SGDLS and CDR2 is YYNGEE in the germline V gene. The chain's CDR3 is CASSPGATAYEQYF. The CDR3 DNA is TGTGCCAGCAGCCCAGGGGCTACTGCCTACGAGCAGTACTTC.

The genes are TRBV7-8 and TRBJ2-5, with a weak D call TRBD2 (5 bases). The CDR3 is 13 residues long. V was clipped by 2 bases and J by 5 bases, with 9 bases between them. CDR1 and CDR2 from the germline V gene are SGHVS and FQNEAQ. CDR3 coding DNA: TGTGCCAGCAGCTTACAAACGGGGGAGACCCAGTACTTC. Amino acid sequence: CASSLQTGETQYF.

The V and J genes are TRBV5-4 and TRBJ2-7, with a weak D call TRBD2 (6 bases). The length of the CDR3 is 15 residues. V gave up 0 bases and J gave up 2 bases, with 12 bases separating them. The germline gives CDR1 SGHNT, CDR2 YYREEE (reference sequence). DNA of the CDR3: TGTGCCAGCAGCTTGGGTCTAGCGTTGCCCTACGAGCAGTACTTC. Translation: CASSLGLALPYEQYF.

J is TRBJ2-7 and V is TRBV7-9; 13 bases match TRBD2. Germline lookup yields CDR1 SEHNR and CDR2 FQNEAQ (reference sequence). The CDR3 runs 14 residues. V was clipped by 1 base and J by 6 bases; unmatched bases: 0. The CDR3 here is CASSLGTSGSEQYF. CDR3 DNA: TGTGCCAGCAGCTTAGGGACTAGCGGGAGCGAGCAGTACTTC.

The chain is built from TRBV6-6 and TRBJ1-5; D gene unclear. Germline loops: CDR1 MNHNY, CDR2 SVGAGI (reference sequence). This CDR3 spans 13 amino acids. The germline V and J ends were trimmed by 5 bases and 3 bases, with 8 bases remaining between them. The CDR3 region is CASSLGFNQPQHF. Here the CDR3 DNA reads TGTGCCAGCAGTCTAGGGTTCAATCAGCCCCAGCATTTT.

This clone was recorded once. V usage is TRBV11-3 and J usage is TRBJ2-1, with D hard to call. This CDR3 comprises 11 residues. V gave up 1 base and J gave up 10 bases, with 5 bases separating them. CDR1 is SGHNT and CDR2 is YENEEA in the germline V gene. CDR3 protein: CASSLGTEQFF. CDR3 DNA: TGTGCCAGCAGCTTAGGAACAGAGCAGTTCTTC.

The chain employs TRBV15 and TRBJ1-1; D is undetermined. V lost 5 bases to trimming and J lost 3 bases, with 16 bases between them. Looked up from germline, CDR1 is LNHNV and CDR2 is YYDKDF (reference sequence). The CDR3 runs to 15 residues. The CDR3 here is CATSLGEAGHTEAFF. The CDR3 coding sequence is TGTGCCACCAGCCTCGGTGAAGCTGGTCACACTGAAGCTTTCTTT.

The chain joins TRBV27 to TRBJ1-5, with 10 bases identical to TRBD1. J was trimmed by 4 bases and V by 6 bases; bases with no gene match: 9. CDR1 is MNHEY and CDR2 is SMNVEV in the germline V gene (reference sequence). The CDR3 covers 16 residues. The CDR3 is CASRGPGQGSNQPQHF. Here the CDR3 DNA reads TGTGCCAGCAGAGGTCCGGGACAGGGGAGTAATCAGCCCCAGCATTTT.

The chain uses TRBV18 and TRBJ1-1; unclear D gene. The CDR3 is 14 amino acids. The V end was cut by 0 bases, the J end by 8 bases, with 13 bases between. Per germline, CDR1 KGHSH and CDR2 LQKENI. The CDR3 sequence: CASSPPNGLLEAFF. Written as DNA, the CDR3 is TGTGCCAGCTCACCACCGAACGGGCTCCTGGAAGCTTTCTTT.

This sequence joins TRBV28 and TRBJ2-5, with a possible D match to TRBD1 (7 bases). Germline loops: CDR1 MDHEN, CDR2 SYDVKM. The CDR3 spans 13 residues. The V end lost 6 bases, the J end lost 5 bases, and 13 bases lay between the germline ends. CDR3 residues: CASRPGGSETQYF. CDR3 in DNA: TGTGCCAGCAGGCCAGGGGGGTCGGAGACCCAGTACTTC. The full variable domain, with the rest looked up from reference TRBV28 and TRBJ2-5, is DVKVTQSSRYLVKRTGEKVFLECVQDMDHENMFWYRQDPGLGLRLIYFSYDVKMKEKGDIPEGYSVSREKKERFSLILESASTNQTSMYLCASRPGGSETQYFGPGTRLLVL.

This sequence joins TRBV19 and TRBJ1-1, with D possibly TRBD1 on 5 matching bases. CDR1 LNHDA and CDR2 SQIVND come from the germline V gene (reference sequence). V dropped 5 bases and J dropped 0 bases, with 10 bases sitting between them. This CDR3 region has 14 residues. Here the CDR3 reads CASSEGRVNTEAFF. The CDR3 DNA reads as TGTGCCAGTAGTGAGGGACGGGTGAACACTGAAGCTTTCTTT.

The V call is TRBV19, the J call TRBJ2-7; 14 nucleotides agree with TRBD2. The CDR3 has 16 residues. V was pared by 0 bases and J by 4 bases, with 2 bases of the junction left unmatched. Germline V gives CDR1 LNHDA, CDR2 SQIVND (reference sequence). The CDR3 nucleotides are TGTGCCAGTAGTATAGAGGGACTAGCGGGAGAGTACGAGCAGTACTTC. This encodes CASSIEGLAGEYEQYF.

The chain employs TRBV19 and TRBJ1-2, with 9 bases identical to TRBD1. J gave up 0 bases and V 6 bases, and 11 bases lay outside the gene matches. The CDR3 extends over 17 amino acids. Germline loops: CDR1 LNHDA, CDR2 SQIVND (reference sequence). The CDR3 DNA is TGTGCCAGTAGCTCGGTCGACAGGGGGTCCCCTAACTATGGCTACACCTTC. Translated, it gives CASSSVDRGSPNYGYTF.

This clone was observed a handful of times. The chain has TRBV10-3 and TRBJ1-1; D unresolved. Germline V gives CDR1 ENHRY, CDR2 SYGVKD. Trimming removed 4 bases from V and 5 bases from J, with 11 bases in between. The CDR3 runs 13 residues. CDR3 DNA sequence: TGTGCCATCAGTGGGGCCTCTGGGACTGAAGCTTTCTTT. Amino acids: CAISGASGTEAFF.

The rearrangement joins TRBV10-3 to TRBJ2-7; maybe TRBD1 (7 bases). The CDR3 runs to 14 residues. Germline values: CDR1 ENHRY, CDR2 SYGVKD. V gave up 6 bases and J gave up 3 bases, with 15 bases separating them. CDR3 sequence: CAIRWGDRVYEQYF. The CDR3 nucleotides read TGTGCCATCAGGTGGGGGGACAGAGTCTACGAGCAGTACTTC.

The chain uses TRBV6-1 and TRBJ2-3; D remains ambiguous. The length of the CDR3 is 15 residues. Germline CDR1 is MNHNS and CDR2 is SASEGT. V was cut by 6 bases and J by 3 bases, with 16 bases left in between. CDR3 in amino acids: CASRKVAELTDTQYF. In nucleotides, the CDR3 is TGTGCCAGCAGAAAAGTGGCGGAGCTAACAGATACGCAGTATTTT.

The gene calls are TRBV19 and TRBJ1-4; tentatively, D is TRBD1 (6 bases). The CDR3 has 16 amino acids. CDR1 and CDR2 (germline): LNHDA, SQIVND (reference sequence). The germline V and J ends were trimmed by 5 bases and 4 bases, with 17 bases remaining between them. The CDR3 sequence: CASSLSWGALNEKLFF. Written as DNA, the CDR3 is TGTGCCAGTAGTCTCTCCTGGGGGGCGCTTAATGAAAAACTGTTTTTT. Filled out from reference TRBV19 and TRBJ1-4, the complete variable domain reads DGGITQSPKYLFRKEGQNVTLSCEQNLNHDAMYWYRQDPGQGLRLIYYSQIVNDFQKGDIAEGYSVSREKKESFPLTVTSAQKNPTAFYLCASSLSWGALNEKLFFGSGTQLSVL.

J is TRBJ2-3 and V is TRBV2, with D uncertain. There are 11 residues in the CDR3. The V and J ends lost 6 bases and 6 bases respectively, with 7 bases between them. The germline CDR1 and CDR2 sequences are SNHLY and FYNNEI. The DNA for the CDR3 is TGTGCCAGCAGCATATCCGATACGCAGTATTTT. It specifies CASSISDTQYF.